One and the same sample provided the 28 T cell receptor beta chains below, sequenced in a study of T-cell reconstitution after alpha-beta-depleted transplantation in children. The TCRbeta library was prepared with unique molecular identifiers. TCRdb used MiXCR to reprocess the PCR reads, holding one entry per CDR3 protein. The table lists around 490,000 distinct CDR3 sequences, over 9.5% of them singletons. The input for sequencing was PBMCs, mostly from graft donor cells, taken 180 days after TCRalphabeta/CD19-depleted stem cell transplant. The receptors were sampled from a female patient between 2 and 10 years old who had a stem cell transplant for aplastic anemia, so the T cells may come from the graft donor.

The V and J genes are TRBV23-1 and TRBJ1-1, with 8 nucleotides matching TRBD1. TRBV23-1 is an ORF for which the function is uncertain. The V and J ends lost 8 bases and 0 bases, in that order; junction bases with no gene match: 14. This CDR3 is 17 amino acids long. The CDR3 region is CASVPPARTGMNTEAFF. CDR3 sequence (DNA): TGCGCCAGCGTTCCCCCGGCCAGGACAGGGATGAACACTGAAGCTTTCTTT.

This clonotype was recorded at least ten times. The rearrangement joins TRBV27 to TRBJ2-3, with a possible D match to TRBD2 (6 bases). Germline V gene data show CDR1 as MNHEY and CDR2 as SMNVEV (reference sequence). The V end was cut by 6 bases, the J end by 0 bases, with 22 bases between. This CDR3 comprises 18 residues. This chain's CDR3 is CASSPTGPGRPSTDTQYF. The CDR3 DNA follows: TGTGCCAGCAGCCCCACTGGTCCAGGGAGGCCTAGCACAGATACGCAGTATTTT.

The table lists this clonotype with a few counts. The chain couples TRBV24-1 to TRBJ1-1; D ambiguous. CDR1 is KGHDR, CDR2 SFDVKD, per germline. V lost 7 bases, J lost 3 bases, and 14 bases lay in between. CDR3 length: 14 amino acids. The CDR3 nucleotides read TGTGCCACCAGCCCCGCCGGGAGGGACACTGAAGCTTTCTTT. Protein sequence: CATSPAGRDTEAFF.

The rearrangement links TRBV7-3 to TRBJ2-1; no definite D call. The germline gives CDR1 SGHTA, CDR2 FQGTGA. V was pared by 4 bases and J by 10 bases, with 11 bases between. This CDR3 has 12 amino acids. The CDR3 DNA follows: TGTGCCAGCAGCTCTCGAAGTGGGGAGCAGTTCTTC. This sequence encodes CASSSRSGEQFF.

This clonotype appeared many times. The rearrangement uses TRBV5-1 and TRBJ2-3; D is perhaps TRBD2 (5 bases). The V end was cut by 4 bases, the J end by 4 bases, with 7 bases between. CDR3 length: 12 amino acids. The germline V gene has CDR1 SGHRS and CDR2 YFSETQ. CDR3 DNA sequence: TGCGCCAGCAGCCTGGGAGCAGATACGCAGTATTTT. Amino acids: CASSLGADTQYF.

This clonotype was seen at least ten times. The CDR3 DNA reads as TGCAGCGTTGAACGAGAGAGGAGTGGCTACACCTTC. As protein: CSVERERSGYTF. The genes are TRBV29-1 and TRBJ1-2; no definite D call. Germline CDR1 and CDR2: SQVTM and ANQGSEA. The V end lost 2 bases, the J end lost 7 bases, and 11 bases lay between the germline ends. CDR3 size: 12 residues.

The rearrangement uses TRBV6-1 and TRBJ1-4; D might be TRBD1 (6 bases). Trimming took off 10 bases at V and 4 bases at J, with 13 bases between the two ends. Per germline, CDR1 MNHNS and CDR2 SASEGT. The CDR3 has 13 amino acids. The CDR3 loop reads CAISRTVNEKLFF. In DNA form, the CDR3 reads TGTGCCATCTCCAGGACAGTTAATGAAAAACTGTTTTTT.

The chain couples TRBV29-1 to TRBJ1-2; unclear D gene. Trimming stripped 7 bases from V and 6 bases from J, with 3 bases between. In germline, CDR1 is SQVTM, CDR2 ANQGSEA. The CDR3 covers 8 residues. The CDR3 DNA reads TGCAGCGATGATGGCTACACCTTC. This translates into CSDDGYTF.

There are a few counts of this clonotype. CDR3 nucleotides: TGCAGTGCCGGACTAGGGGGGACCGGGGAGCTGTTTTTT. Amino acid sequence: CSAGLGGTGELFF. The rearrangement uses TRBV20-1 and TRBJ2-2, with D tentatively TRBD2 (7 bases). This CDR3 has 13 residues. Between the trimmed V and J ends, which lost 6 bases and 5 bases, there was a span of 13 bases. From germline, CDR1 is DFQATT and CDR2 SNEGSKA (reference sequence).

The chain employs TRBV6-5 and TRBJ2-1; no clear D gene. V was clipped by 0 bases and J by 5 bases, with 8 bases between them. CDR1 MNHEY and CDR2 SVGAGI come from the germline V gene. The CDR3 sequence is 14 residues long. CDR3 coding DNA: TGTGCCAGCAGTTACTCGGACGACAACAATGAGCAGTTCTTC. The encoded protein is CASSYSDDNNEQFF.

This clonotype occurred a few times. The chain uses TRBV27 and TRBJ2-7; 9 bases align to TRBD2. Germline-derived CDR1 and CDR2 are MNHEY and SMNVEV (reference sequence). The CDR3 loop spans 15 amino acids. V trimming: 3 bases; J trimming: 4 bases; junction bases outside the gene matches: 7. This CDR3 reads CASSFGREGDYEQYF. In DNA, the CDR3 is TGTGCCAGCAGTTTTGGGCGGGAGGGGGATTACGAGCAGTACTTC.

In this sample, this clonotype turned up once. Being one base from a much bigger clone, this may be a read error. The V gene is TRBV7-9, the J gene TRBJ1-2; 9 nucleotides line up with TRBD1. The germline CDR1 and CDR2 sequences are SEHNR and FQNEAQ (reference sequence). This CDR3 has 15 amino acids. The CDR3 is CVSSSQGARDYGYTF. The DNA of the CDR3 is TGTGTCAGCAGCTCACAGGGGGCGAGGGACTATGGCTACACCTTC.

The rearrangement joins TRBV6-1 to TRBJ1-1, with D maybe TRBD1 (5 bases). V was cut by 7 bases and J by 3 bases, with 12 bases left in between. Germline loops: CDR1 MNHNS, CDR2 SASEGT. The CDR3 runs 13 residues. Here the CDR3 reads CASNPRGYTEAFF. CDR3 bases: TGTGCCAGCAACCCGAGGGGATACACTGAAGCTTTCTTT.

This clonotype was detected only a few times. The V and J genes are TRBV20-1 and TRBJ2-7, with D perhaps being TRBD1 or TRBD2 (6 bases each). Trimming stripped 6 bases from V and 2 bases from J, with 17 bases between. The germline V gene has CDR1 DFQATT and CDR2 SNEGSKA (reference sequence). CDR3 size: 14 residues. CDR3 nucleotides: TGCAGTGCGGAACAGGGTCGGGGGACCTACGAGCAGTACTTC. Translation gives CSAEQGRGTYEQYF.

The chain links TRBV20-1 to TRBJ2-5, with TRBD2 identical over 9 bases. CDR3 length: 19 residues. The V gene end was trimmed by 1 base and the J gene end by 2 bases; junction bases not matched to a gene: 17. CDR1 and CDR2 (germline): DFQATT, SNEGSKA (reference sequence). CDR3 coding DNA: TGCAGTGCTAGAGCCATCGGGGGGATTATGCTAGCGGGGCAAGAGACCCAGTACTTC. The encoded protein is CSARAIGGIMLAGQETQYF.

V is TRBV12-3 or TRBV12-4 and J is TRBJ1-5; D ambiguous. This CDR3 is 18 amino acids long. The V and J ends lost 8 bases and 2 bases respectively, with 25 bases between them. CDR3 protein: CASASLGTGIYGNQPQHF. The DNA of the CDR3 is TGTGCCAGCGCAAGTTTGGGTACTGGTATATATGGCAATCAGCCCCAGCATTTT.

Only a few counts were recorded for this clonotype. The chain has TRBV10-3 and TRBJ2-5; the D gene is possibly TRBD1 (6 bases). The CDR3 spans 12 residues. Germline CDR1 is ENHRY and CDR2 is SYGVKD. The germline V and J ends were trimmed by 4 bases and 5 bases, with 8 bases remaining between them. CDR3 DNA: TGTGCCATCAGTGCAGGGGATGAGACCCAGTACTTC. Amino acids: CAISAGDETQYF.

In its sample, this clonotype was seen once. The chain recombines TRBV20-1 with TRBJ1-6, with TRBD1 matching over 8 bases. Germline V gene data show CDR1 as DFQATT and CDR2 as SNEGSKA (reference sequence). After removal of 3 bases from V and 9 bases from J, the junction contained 10 bases not matched to a gene. CDR3 length: 15 amino acids. This chain's CDR3 is CSARVPGQAGSPLHF. DNA of the CDR3: TGCAGTGCTAGGGTTCCGGGACAGGCTGGTTCACCCCTCCACTTT.

The chain uses TRBV5-1 and TRBJ2-3, with TRBD1 identical over 7 bases. CDR3 length equals 14 residues. J lost 4 bases, V lost 4 bases, and 6 bases had no gene match. From germline, CDR1 is SGHRS and CDR2 YFSETQ. CDR3 DNA sequence: TGCGCCAGCAGCCTTACAGGGGACGCAGATACGCAGTATTTT. Translating it yields CASSLTGDADTQYF.

The chain combines TRBV7-2 with TRBJ1-2; D is undetermined. The CDR3 covers 11 residues. V was pared by 5 bases and J by 7 bases, with 8 bases between. Germline-derived CDR1 and CDR2 are SGHTA and FQGNSA. Written as DNA, the CDR3 is TGTGCCAGCAGCCCTCAGGTTGGCTACACCTTC. Its protein is CASSPQVGYTF.

This clonotype was detected only a few times. This chain uses TRBV5-1 with TRBJ1-1; D might be TRBD1 (5 bases). Germline CDR1 and CDR2: SGHRS and YFSETQ. CDR3 size: 16 residues. V gave up 1 base and J gave up 2 bases, with 15 bases separating them. The CDR3 bases are TGCGCCAGCAGCTTGCCCTCCGGGACTGCCAACACTGAAGCTTTCTTT. It encodes CASSLPSGTANTEAFF.

This clonotype was observed a few times. The chain is built from TRBV27 and TRBJ2-1, with 10 bases matching TRBD1. Germline V lookup: CDR1 MNHEY, CDR2 SMNVEV (reference sequence). The CDR3 runs to 16 residues. V was pared by 6 bases and J by 3 bases, with 8 bases of the junction left unmatched. The CDR3 protein is CASRGQGLGYYNEQFF. As DNA, the CDR3 is TGTGCCAGCAGGGGACAGGGGTTGGGCTACTACAATGAGCAGTTCTTC.

The genes are TRBV20-1 and TRBJ2-1, with D perhaps TRBD2 (5 bases). Trimming took off 5 bases at V and 0 bases at J, with 14 bases between the two ends. Looked up from germline, CDR1 is DFQATT and CDR2 is SNEGSKA (reference sequence). This CDR3 has 15 residues. CDR3 bases: TGCAGTGCTCCACATAGCGAGTACTCCTACAATGAGCAGTTCTTC. Encoded protein: CSAPHSEYSYNEQFF.

This clonotype is termed medium-sized. The V gene is TRBV12-3 or TRBV12-4, the J gene TRBJ1-5; tentatively, D is TRBD1 (5 bases). The CDR3 has 16 amino acids. V was shortened by 4 bases and J by 0 bases, with 13 bases between the two germline ends. Here the CDR3 reads CASSWGPWNSNQPQHF. The DNA for the CDR3 is TGTGCCAGCAGTTGGGGCCCTTGGAATAGCAATCAGCCCCAGCATTTT.

This rearrangement joins TRBV21-1 to TRBJ2-6. TRBV21-1 is a listed pseudogene. The length of the CDR3 is 18 residues. The CDR3 DNA reads TGTGCCAGCAGCAAAGATGCAGAAAATATCTCTGGGGCCAACGTCCTGACTTTC. Its translation: CASSKDAENISGANVLTF.

This clonotype was seen a handful of times. V usage is TRBV28 and J usage is TRBJ2-2; 8 positions agree with TRBD2. The J segment lost 4 bases and the V segment lost 7 bases, leaving 11 bases of the junction unmatched. Germline-derived CDR1 and CDR2 are MDHEN and SYDVKM. This CDR3 spans 16 amino acids. CDR3 residues: CASNGAGGEFTGELFF. CDR3 coding DNA: TGTGCCAGCAACGGGGCGGGGGGCGAGTTCACCGGGGAGCTGTTTTTT.

The chain couples TRBV7-8 to TRBJ2-6, with D maybe TRBD2 (5 bases). The CDR3 spans 15 residues. Trimming took off 5 bases at V and 5 bases at J, with 13 bases between the two ends. Per germline, CDR1 SGHVS and CDR2 FQNEAQ. The CDR3, as DNA: TGTGCCAGCAGCCTCCGGGATCGGAGGGCCAACGTCCTGACTTTC. Translation gives CASSLRDRRANVLTF. Variable domain in full (rest from reference TRBV7-8 and TRBJ2-6): GAGVSQSPRYKVAKRGQDVALRCDPISGHVSLFWYQQALGQGPEFLTYFQNEAQLDKSGLPSDRFFAERPEGSVSTLKIQRTQQEDSAVYLCASSLRDRRANVLTFGAGSRLTVL.

This clonotype was counted ten times or more. The V gene is TRBV15, the J gene TRBJ2-5, with 9 bases lining up with TRBD2. Germline CDR1 and CDR2: LNHNV and YYDKDF (reference sequence). The CDR3 contains 14 residues. V lost 2 bases to trimming and J lost 4 bases; unmatched junction nucleotides: 2. The CDR3 region is CATSRQAGGETQYF. In nucleotides, the CDR3 is TGTGCCACCAGCAGACAAGCGGGAGGAGAGACCCAGTACTTC.